The source of this TCR beta chain is a study of control samples from healthy donors and cancer patients (dated by TCRdb to the early 2020s). The germline V gene specifies SGHRS as CDR1 and YFSETQ as CDR2. From V the trimming removes 4 bases and from J it removes 3 bases, while the gene matches leave 6 bases of the junction unaccounted for. Counted from cysteine to phenylalanine, this CDR3 has 14 amino acids. The retained sequence is limited to the CDR3, 42 bases, with the frame set at the first base. The library was made by the immunoSEQ multiplex PCR assay. Not all clones reach the TCRdb copy of this immuneACCESS table, which keeps in-frame sequences only. Checked studies attribute under half of the gap to unresolved V genes and leave the rest unexplained. The sample table holds 170,000 or so clones, of which around 91% were seen once. Of the sample, roughly 1.5% falls within the top ten clones.

A note on this clone: No antigen is known for it. No qualities accompany the bases; no much larger clone lies one base away.

The sample comprised blood. The receptor chain draws on TRBV5-1 and TRBJ2-7; 8 middle bases align to TRBD2. The receptor was isolated from a woman in her fifties or sixties in good health. Here the CDR3 is given as CASSPGGGNYEQYF. Read as DNA, the sequence is TGCGCCAGCAGCCCGGGAGGGGGAAACTACGAGCAGTACTTC.